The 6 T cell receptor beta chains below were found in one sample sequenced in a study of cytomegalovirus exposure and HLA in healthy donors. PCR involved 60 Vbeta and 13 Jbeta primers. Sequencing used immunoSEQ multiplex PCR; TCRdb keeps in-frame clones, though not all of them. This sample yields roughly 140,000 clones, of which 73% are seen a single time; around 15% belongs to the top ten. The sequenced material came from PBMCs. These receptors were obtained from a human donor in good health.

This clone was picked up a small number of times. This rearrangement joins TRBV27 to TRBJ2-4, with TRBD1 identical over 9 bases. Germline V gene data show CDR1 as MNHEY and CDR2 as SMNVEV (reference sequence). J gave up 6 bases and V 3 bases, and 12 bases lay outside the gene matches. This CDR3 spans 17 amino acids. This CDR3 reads CASSFTDRGGLANIQYF. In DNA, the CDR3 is TGTGCCAGCAGTTTTACGGACAGGGGAGGGTTGGCAAACATTCAGTACTTC.

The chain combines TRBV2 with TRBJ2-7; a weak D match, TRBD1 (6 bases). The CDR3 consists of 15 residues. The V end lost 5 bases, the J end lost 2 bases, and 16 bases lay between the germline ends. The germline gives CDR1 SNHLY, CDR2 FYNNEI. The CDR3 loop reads CASSSRTVSTYEQYF. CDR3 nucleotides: TGTGCCAGCAGTTCCAGGACAGTCTCCACCTACGAGCAGTACTTC.

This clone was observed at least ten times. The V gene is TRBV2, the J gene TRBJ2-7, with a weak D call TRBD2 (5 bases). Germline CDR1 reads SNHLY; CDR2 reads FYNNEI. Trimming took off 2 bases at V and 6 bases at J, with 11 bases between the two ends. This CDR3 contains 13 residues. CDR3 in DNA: TGTGCCAGCAGTGAATCGGCTAGCTTCGAGCAGTACTTC. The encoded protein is CASSESASFEQYF. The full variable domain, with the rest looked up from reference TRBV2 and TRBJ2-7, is EPEVTQTPSHQVTQMGQEVILRCVPISNHLYFYWYRQILGQKVEFLVSFYNNEISEKSEIFDDQFSVERPDGSNFTLKIRSTKLEDSAMYFCASSESASFEQYFGPGTRLTVT.

The CDR3 loop reads CASSPRTSGGLNEQFF. The CDR3 nucleotides are TGTGCCAGCTCACCACGCACTAGCGGGGGCCTCAATGAGCAGTTCTTC. J is TRBJ2-1 and V is TRBV18, with 11 bases matching TRBD2. In germline, CDR1 is KGHSH, CDR2 LQKENI. V lost 1 base and J lost 6; bases outside the gene matches: 5. The CDR3 has 16 amino acids.

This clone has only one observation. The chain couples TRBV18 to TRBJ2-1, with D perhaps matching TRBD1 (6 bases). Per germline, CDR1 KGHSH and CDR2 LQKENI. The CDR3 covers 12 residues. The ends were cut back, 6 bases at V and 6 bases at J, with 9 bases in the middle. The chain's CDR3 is CASSPDSNEQFF. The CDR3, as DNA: TGTGCCAGCTCTCCGGACAGCAATGAGCAGTTCTTC.

The CDR3 bases are TGCGCCAGCTCTTCCCCTCAGGGGGGCTCCTACAATGAGCAGTTCTTC. Its translation is CASSSPQGGSYNEQFF. The chain joins TRBV5-1 to TRBJ2-1; D may be TRBD1 (7 bases). Germline V gene sequence: CDR1 SGHRS, CDR2 YFSETQ. V lost 7 bases and J lost 0, with 17 bases in between. The CDR3 length is 16 residues. Full variable domain (remainder filled in from reference TRBV5-1 and TRBJ2-1): KAGVTQTPRYLIKTRGQQVTLSCSPISGHRSVSWYQQTPGQGLQFLFEYFSETQRNKGNFPGRFSGRQFSNSRSEMNVSTLELGDSALYLCASSSPQGGSYNEQFFGPGTRLTVL.